The present T cell receptor beta chain was sequenced within a study of blood T cell repertoires in COVID-19. V gave up 2 bases and J gave up 1 base, with 17 bases separating them. Germline assignment: CDR1 SGHTA and CDR2 FQGNSA. CDR3 length: 17 residues. Clones were read by immunoSEQ multiplex PCR, and TCRdb kept only the in-frame ones, dropping some. The sample has some 290,000 clones; approximately 90% are singletons. The source material was peripheral blood. The gene calls are TRBV7-2 and TRBJ1-1; the D gene is possibly TRBD1 (6 bases). This sequence originates from a woman aged 45-65 years who had recovered from COVID-19. The CDR3 DNA is TGTGCCAGCAGCTTACCAGACCAGGGGTACAGGAACACTGAAGCTTTCTTT. Its protein is CASSLPDQGYRNTEAFF.